Below are 2 T cell receptor beta chains sequenced from a single sample in a study of CD8 T cells in ankylosing spondylitis. TCRdb itself ran the 5' RACE reads through MiXCR, one entry per CDR3 protein. The profile shows 240,000 or so distinct CDR3 sequences, around 10% of them singletons. Sequencing was performed on blood, either unsorted or a sorted T cell fraction (not recorded which). The receptors here all came from a male donor with ankylosing spondylitis or in good health (not recorded which).

The sample holds many counts of this clonotype. The chain has TRBV5-1 and TRBJ2-3; D call uncertain. Germline V gene sequence: CDR1 SGHRS, CDR2 YFSETQ. The ends were cut back, 0 bases at V and 0 bases at J, with 8 bases in the middle. The CDR3 has 15 amino acids. The CDR3 region is CASSLGWTSTDTQYF. DNA of the CDR3: TGCGCCAGCAGCTTGGGGTGGACGAGCACAGATACGCAGTATTTT.

The rearrangement uses TRBV16 and TRBJ2-3, with TRBD2 matching 7 bases. V lost 11 bases and J lost 1; bases outside the gene matches: 18. Germline CDR1 is KGHSY and CDR2 is FQNENV. This CDR3 comprises 17 residues. The CDR3 loop reads CACCQGYGAGGTDTQYF. CDR3 coding DNA: TGTGCCTGCTGCCAAGGATACGGCGCGGGGGGCACAGATACGCAGTATTTT. The variable domain in full, completed from reference TRBV16 and TRBJ2-3, reads GEEVAQTPKHLVRGEGQKAKLYCAPIKGHSYVFWYQQVLKNEFKFLISFQNENVFDETGMPKERFSAKCLPNSPCSLEIQATKLEDSAVYFCACCQGYGAGGTDTQYFGPGTRLTVL.